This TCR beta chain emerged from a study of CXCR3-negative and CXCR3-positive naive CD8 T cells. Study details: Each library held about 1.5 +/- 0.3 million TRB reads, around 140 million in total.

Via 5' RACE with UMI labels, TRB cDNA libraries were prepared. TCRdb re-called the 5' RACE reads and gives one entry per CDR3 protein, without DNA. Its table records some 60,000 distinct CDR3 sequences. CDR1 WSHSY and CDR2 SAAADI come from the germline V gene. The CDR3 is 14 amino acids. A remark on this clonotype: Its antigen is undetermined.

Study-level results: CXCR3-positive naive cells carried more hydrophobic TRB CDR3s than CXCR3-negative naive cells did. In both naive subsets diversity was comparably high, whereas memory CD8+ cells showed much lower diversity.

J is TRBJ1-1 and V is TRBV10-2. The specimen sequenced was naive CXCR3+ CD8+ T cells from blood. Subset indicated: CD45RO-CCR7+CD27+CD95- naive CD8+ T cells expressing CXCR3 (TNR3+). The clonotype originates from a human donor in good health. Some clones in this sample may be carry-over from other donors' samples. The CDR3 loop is CASSESAVNTEAFF.